Listed here is a single T cell receptor beta chain. The data derive from a study of technical replicates of blood from a few donors. CDR3 size: 15 residues. The V gene lost 4 bases and the J gene lost 2 bases, with 16 bases spanning the gap. CDR1 and CDR2 from the germline V gene are SGHKS and YYEKEE (reference sequence). Sequencing used immunoSEQ multiplex PCR; TCRdb keeps in-frame clones, though not all of them. The sample has about 70,000 clones, more than 75% seen once. The genes are TRBV5-5 and TRBJ2-7; D may be TRBD2 (6 bases). The origin of this receptor is a human donor in good health. Some clones in this sample may be carry-over from other donors' samples. The source material was PBMCs. The CDR3 DNA is TGTGCCAGCAGCACTACGGGACTCTCCCCCTACGAGCAGTACTTC. Translated: CASSTTGLSPYEQYF.